A single T cell receptor (beta chain) is shown here with its context. Germline V gene sequence: CDR1 SGHAT, CDR2 FQNNGV. The CDR3 is 16 residues long. V lost 5 bases to trimming and J lost 5 bases, with 18 bases between them. These data are taken from a study of blood T cell repertoires in COVID-19. Study information: PBMCs, B-cell-depleted T cells, or T cells were the source of the cDNA or gDNA that made up the material.

Original processing notes: The assay estimated nucleated cells by amplifying reference gene primers. Sequencing used immunoSEQ multiplex PCR; TCRdb keeps in-frame clones, though not all of them. V, J and clone size reflect that table, while D and trimming were determined from the DNA. The sample has roughly 250,000 clones; around nine tenths are singletons. This chain links TRBV11-2 with TRBJ1-4; D is ambiguous. The sequencing input was peripheral blood. The receptor was isolated from a middle-aged man who had recovered from COVID-19. In nucleotides, the CDR3 is TGTGCCAGCAGCAGAGGAGGTTCGGGCCGAAATGAAAAACTGTTTTTT. It specifies CASSRGGSGRNEKLFF.